This T cell receptor (beta chain) is drawn from a study of T cell clonality in common variable immunodeficiency. Clones were sequenced by immunoSEQ multiplex PCR, and TCRdb holds only the in-frame ones, with some missing. The record shows some 16,000 clones for this sample, with no singletons present. To note about this clone: As yet, its antigen is unknown. The sequence runs out 3 residues before the end of the CDR3; the remainder is reconstructed from the germline J gene.

Most patients and controls had Caucasian heritage. Each donor provided roughly 4.5 to 8 ml of heparinized whole blood. Points from the study as a whole: Common variable immunodeficiency TCR beta sequences reportedly had fewer deletions and N-nucleotide insertions. What drives increased CVID clonality needs T cell subpopulation sequencing.

The length of the CDR3 is 18 residues. The ends lost 5 bases at V and 2 bases at J; junction bases unmatched: 14. Germline CDR1 and CDR2: KGHSH and LQKENI. The receptor's source is a human donor with common variable immunodeficiency. Specimen: peripheral blood mononuclear cells. The chain couples TRBV18 to TRBJ2-2; 7 bases fit TRBD1. Partial CDR3 DNA: TGTGCCAGCTCAAAACCACCCCGACAGGGACACAACACCGGGGAG. It yields the protein CASSKPPRQGHNTGE. The full CDR3 protein reads CASSKPPRQGHNTGELFF.